This TCR beta chain is drawn from a study of T cells after yellow fever vaccination. Points on this clonotype: Its antigen is still unknown.

Findings and limits, study-wide: Reappearance after the booster was seen for most primary-vaccination clones, at 95% to 97% CD4 and 75% to 90% CD8. The appearance of a small share of clonotypes in both CD4 and CD8 compartments was observed.

Template-switching 5'RACE yielded the TCR cDNA; a universal primer site and UMIs were added in the process. TCRdb itself ran the 5' RACE reads through MiXCR, one entry per CDR3 protein. The sample includes around 530,000 distinct CDR3 sequences, about 17% of them seen just once. The CDR3 sequence is 13 residues long. V lost 2 bases to trimming and J lost 2 bases, with 8 bases between them. Germline V gives CDR1 SGHDT, CDR2 YYEEEE. Material: PBMCs, obtained 5 to 6 days after the first yellow fever vaccination. V usage is TRBV5-6 and J usage is TRBJ2-7; no definite D call. This sequence was found in a man younger than 35 who received the YFV17D yellow fever vaccine. The CDR3 loop is CASSFRTTYEQYV. For the CDR3, the DNA is TGTGCCAGCAGCTTTAGAACAACCTACGAGCAGTACGTC.